This record concerns one T cell receptor beta chain sequence. Its specificity is unknown. The germline V gene encodes CDR1 SGHVS and CDR2 FNYEAQ. This CDR3 contains 19 residues. V lost 2 bases and J lost 4; bases outside the gene matches: 14. The record originates from a study of post-analysis software for immune sequencing data. Study-wide context: Relapsing-remitting, secondary progressive and progressive-relapsing courses of multiple sclerosis were included. Study-level findings and limits: In patients, about five TRBV segments were more frequent than in controls, with TRBV5-6, TRBV5-1 and TRBV20-1 among them.

TCR beta libraries were prepared from cDNA with unique molecular identifiers. Via MiXCR, TCRdb re-called the PCR reads, giving one row per CDR3 protein. Of 750,000 to 950,000 distinct CDR3 sequences listed, 53% are singletons. Sequenced sample: blood. The chain couples TRBV7-6 to TRBJ2-1, with TRBD2 matching 10 bases. The TCR was taken from a girl aged 5 to 17 with multiple sclerosis. Written as DNA, the CDR3 is TGTGCCAGCAGCTTAAGCGGGAGGGCCTCGAGCAGGGGTTACAATGAGCAGTTCTTC. The encoded protein is CASSLSGRASSRGYNEQFF.